This TCR beta chain stems from a study of CD8+ T cells in alopecia areata. Isolated RNA was reverse transcribed into cDNA used as the sequencing template. Clones were sequenced by immunoSEQ multiplex PCR, and TCRdb holds only the in-frame ones, with some missing. The sample lists 170,000 or so clones, around three fifths occurring once. V was trimmed by 4 bases and J by 1 base, leaving 11 bases between them. This CDR3 is built from 15 residues. Germline V lookup: CDR1 SEHNR, CDR2 FQNEAQ (reference sequence). The sample was CD4+ T cells sorted from blood, taken at week 0. This receptor was identified in a human donor with alopecia areata. J is TRBJ2-4 and V is TRBV7-9; either TRBD1 or TRBD2 may fit D (5 bases each). The CDR3 loop is CASSSRDGAKNIQYF. CDR3 sequence (DNA): TGTGCCAGCAGCTCCCGGGACGGCGCCAAAAACATTCAGTACTTC.